The 29 T cell receptor beta chains given below trace back to one sample, sequenced in a study of blood T cells in healthy people across ages. A second PCR of 7 to 11 cycles used a sample-barcoded 5' primer and a J-beta primer mix. Each CDR3 protein gets one entry after TCRdb re-called the 5' RACE reads with MiXCR. Of around 780,000 distinct CDR3 sequences listed, more than 25% were seen once; the top ten hold approximately 2.9%. The data also belong to a second study, concerning T cells of mothers and their children.

Sequenced sample: blood. These receptors originate from a boy younger than 18 in good health.

This chain joins TRBV24-1 and TRBJ2-7; D possibly uses TRBD1 or TRBD2 (5 bases each). The V and J ends lost 5 bases and 5 bases respectively, with 12 bases between them. Germline values: CDR1 KGHDR, CDR2 SFDVKD. The CDR3 covers 13 residues. The CDR3 DNA sequence: TGTGCCACCAGTGGAGGGGTTAGGCACGAGCAGTACTTC. Amino acids: CATSGGVRHEQYF.

The V and J genes are TRBV9 and TRBJ2-5; 8 bases agree with TRBD1. The end of the DNA is better explained by TRBJ2-7, so the J call may be wrong. CDR1 and CDR2 from the germline V gene are SGDLS and YYNGEE. The CDR3 spans 14 residues. CDR3 sequence: CASSVEGTGYEQYF. In DNA, the CDR3 is TGTGCCAGCAGCGTAGAGGGGACAGGCTACGAGCAGTACTTC.

The chain links TRBV7-3 to TRBJ2-5; 7 nucleotides match TRBD1. The CDR3 runs to 17 residues. Unmatched junction bases numbered 8, after V lost 0 bases and J lost 1 base. Germline V gene data show CDR1 as SGHTA and CDR2 as FQGTGA. The CDR3, as DNA: TGTGCCAGCAGCTTAACACCGGGACAGAGGCTCCAAGAGACCCAGTACTTC. It is translated as CASSLTPGQRLQETQYF.

This clonotype appeared a few times. The chain is built from TRBV30 and TRBJ2-7; D perhaps matches TRBD2 (6 bases). The DNA end is a closer match to TRBJ2-5, so the J assignment may be wrong. This CDR3 has 15 amino acids. Germline-derived CDR1 and CDR2 are GTSNPN and SVGIG (reference sequence). The CDR3 sequence: CAWREVESGPETQYF. CDR3 coding DNA: TGTGCCTGGAGGGAGGTAGAAAGCGGGCCGGAGACCCAGTACTTC.

V usage is TRBV12-3 or TRBV12-4 and J usage is TRBJ1-2, with 12 bases aligning to TRBD1. This CDR3 contains 16 residues. V shed 3 bases and J 6 bases; nucleotides not matched to a gene: 8. The CDR3 reads CASSFGTGGLMDGYTF. Here the CDR3 DNA reads TGTGCCAGCAGTTTTGGGACAGGGGGCTTAATGGATGGCTACACCTTC.

This clonotype was counted once. The rearrangement uses TRBV6-5 and TRBJ2-5; tentative D call: TRBD1 (6 bases). The J call may be incorrect, as the DNA end agrees better with TRBJ2-7. The CDR3 is 15 residues long. In germline, CDR1 is MNHEY, CDR2 SVGAGI. Here the CDR3 DNA reads TGTGCCAGCAGTTACTCGTCCAGGGGACCCTACGAGCAGTACTTC. This gives the protein CASSYSSRGPYEQYF.

The chain joins TRBV20-1 to TRBJ2-5, with 11 nucleotides matching TRBD2. Germline V lookup: CDR1 DFQATT, CDR2 SNEGSKA (reference sequence). This CDR3 is built from 18 residues. V gave up 5 bases and J gave up 5 bases; unmatched junction bases: 19. DNA for the CDR3: TGCAGTGCTTCCCAGATGCGGGGTAGCGGGGGGGCGAGTGAGACCCAGTACTTC. It codes for CSASQMRGSGGASETQYF.

This clonotype was seen a handful of times. The J gene is TRBJ2-5, the V gene TRBV2, with no clear D. Germline V gene sequence: CDR1 SNHLY, CDR2 FYNNEI. This CDR3 has 14 amino acids. Between the trimmed V and J ends, which lost 7 bases and 1 base, there was a span of 13 bases. Here the CDR3 DNA reads TGTGCCAGCAATAGTAGGGCAGGCCAAGAGACCCAGTACTTC. It yields the protein CASNSRAGQETQYF.

In this sample, this clonotype turned up a few times. V is TRBV9 and J is TRBJ2-7, with D possibly being TRBD2 (6 bases). The CDR3 spans 15 residues. CDR1 SGDLS and CDR2 YYNGEE come from the germline V gene. V was cut by 0 bases and J by 0 bases, with 10 bases left in between. The CDR3 is CASSVEAGSSYEQYF. The CDR3 DNA sequence: TGTGCCAGCAGCGTAGAGGCGGGGAGCTCCTACGAGCAGTACTTC.

The chain employs TRBV6-1 and TRBJ2-7; TRBD2 aligns across 11 bases. After removal of 0 bases from V and 6 bases from J, the junction contained 4 bases not matched to a gene. The germline V gene has CDR1 MNHNS and CDR2 SASEGT. This CDR3 has 15 amino acids. This CDR3 reads CASSEAGLAASEQYF. The CDR3 DNA is TGTGCCAGCAGTGAAGCGGGACTAGCGGCGTCCGAGCAGTACTTC.

Regarding this clonotype: No conserved phenylalanine or tryptophan is present at the end of the CDR3, so a read error is the likely explanation. The chain couples TRBV10-3 to TRBJ2-7; D is perhaps TRBD1 (5 bases). Trimming pared 5 bases from V and 4 bases from J, leaving 9 bases between. The CDR3 extends over 12 amino acids. CDR1 and CDR2 from the germline V gene are ENHRY and SYGVKD. The CDR3 region is CAISKDKYEQYS. CDR3 coding DNA: TGTGCCATCAGTAAGGACAAATACGAGCAGTACTCC.

This clonotype has only a few counts. The V and J genes are TRBV11-3 and TRBJ2-2; 8 bases match TRBD2. This CDR3 has 14 amino acids. V was pared by 5 bases and J by 7 bases, with 6 bases of the junction left unmatched. Germline V gene sequence: CDR1 SGHNT, CDR2 YENEEA. CDR3 in amino acids: CASSPGTSYGELFF. The CDR3 DNA is TGTGCCAGCAGCCCCGGGACTAGTTACGGGGAGCTGTTTTTT.

The chain recombines TRBV28 with TRBJ2-1; D may be TRBD1 or TRBD2 (5 bases each). V lost 7 bases, J lost 7 bases, and 14 bases lay in between. Germline V CDR1 and CDR2: MDHEN, SYDVKM. The CDR3 is 13 amino acids. The CDR3 DNA sequence: TGTGCCAGCATCGGGGCAGGATTAAATGAGCAGTTCTTC. Translating gives CASIGAGLNEQFF.

This clonotype has only a few counts. The rearrangement joins TRBV9 to TRBJ2-5; 10 bases map to TRBD2. The germline CDR1 and CDR2 sequences are SGDLS and YYNGEE. The CDR3 spans 16 residues. V was pared by 4 bases and J by 5 bases, with 11 bases of the junction left unmatched. CDR3 protein: CASSLAAGLAVETQYF. For the CDR3, the DNA is TGTGCCAGCAGCCTTGCCGCCGGACTAGCGGTTGAGACCCAGTACTTC.

This clonotype was detected many times. The CDR3: CASSLVANTIYF. The CDR3 DNA reads TGTGCCAGCAGTTTGGTCGCAAACACCATATATTTT. This chain links TRBV28 with TRBJ1-3, with D unclear. V lost 3 bases and J 6 bases, leaving 6 bases between the germline ends. The CDR3 has 12 amino acids. Germline V CDR1 and CDR2: MDHEN, SYDVKM.

This chain links TRBV4-2 with TRBJ2-7, with 10 bases matching TRBD1. The trim removed 3 bases at V and 3 bases at J, leaving 5 bases unmatched. The CDR3 contains 15 residues. Germline CDR1 reads LGHNA; CDR2 reads YNFKEQ. CDR3 bases: TGTGCCAGCAGCCAGGAGGGACAGGGGAGCTACGAGCAGTACTTC. Translation gives CASSQEGQGSYEQYF.

The chain uses TRBV28 and TRBJ1-5; no clear D. This CDR3 is built from 12 residues. V was clipped by 10 bases and J by 0 bases, with 7 bases between them. Germline V CDR1 and CDR2: MDHEN, SYDVKM. Here the CDR3 DNA reads TGTGCCACCACACTTAGCAATCAGCCCCAGCATTTT. This sequence encodes CATTLSNQPQHF.

The V and J genes are TRBV7-7 and TRBJ2-2; TRBD2 matches at 7 bases. This CDR3 contains 15 residues. Germline V lookup: CDR1 SSHAT, CDR2 FNYEAQ (reference sequence). The CDR3 DNA is TGTGCTAGCGGCTTAGGGTCGGGAGGCACCGGGGAGCTGTTTTTT. This gives the protein CASGLGSGGTGELFF.

V usage is TRBV29-1 and J usage is TRBJ2-3; the D gene is possibly TRBD1 (5 bases). The CDR3 has 14 residues. V lost 2 bases and J 0 bases, leaving 9 bases between the germline ends. CDR1 is SQVTM and CDR2 is ANQGSEA in the germline V gene. The chain's CDR3 is CSVELGPSTDTQYF. DNA of the CDR3: TGCAGCGTTGAACTGGGGCCCAGCACAGATACGCAGTATTTT.

The chain combines TRBV5-1 with TRBJ2-1; TRBD2 agrees at 16 bases. The junction had 7 bases not matched to a gene; V was cut back by 4 bases and J by 0 bases. The V gene's germline CDR1 is SGHRS and CDR2 YFSETQ. The CDR3 length is 19 residues. CDR3 DNA: TGCGCCAGCAGCAGGGGACTAGCGGGGGGGATAAGCTCCTACAATGAGCAGTTCTTC. Encoded protein: CASSRGLAGGISSYNEQFF.

The V and J genes are TRBV5-1 and TRBJ2-1; 9 nucleotides match TRBD1. J lost 4 bases, V lost 2 bases, and 4 bases had no gene match. The germline CDR1 and CDR2 sequences are SGHRS and YFSETQ. The CDR3 has 15 amino acids. CDR3 bases: TGCGCCAGCAGCTTTACAGGGGGCTCTTACAATGAGCAGTTCTTC. Protein: CASSFTGGSYNEQFF.

The chain recombines TRBV4-1 with TRBJ2-6; TRBD1 matches 7 bases. This CDR3 region has 17 residues. V lost 1 base, J lost 2 bases, and 5 bases stayed unmatched. Germline loops: CDR1 MGHRA, CDR2 YSYEKL. CDR3 in amino acids: CASSQAHRGTGANVLTF. The CDR3 nucleotides are TGCGCCAGCAGCCAAGCCCACAGGGGTACTGGGGCCAACGTCCTGACTTTC.

This clonotype has a handful of counts. This rearrangement joins TRBV3-1 to TRBJ2-4; D tentatively reads TRBD1 or TRBD2 (6 bases each). Per the germline V gene, CDR1 is LGHDT and CDR2 is YNNKEL (reference sequence). There are 14 residues in the CDR3. The ends were cut back, 5 bases at V and 8 bases at J, with 16 bases in the middle. DNA for the CDR3: TGTGCCAGCAGCGATCGGGCGGAGGGGGACATTCAGTACTTC. Amino acid sequence: CASSDRAEGDIQYF.

The chain couples TRBV4-1 to TRBJ2-1; 13 bases align to TRBD2. The CDR3 contains 15 residues. Trimming cost V 4 bases and J 13 bases; bases outside gene matches: 10. Germline assignment: CDR1 MGHRA and CDR2 YSYEKL. The CDR3 DNA follows: TGCGCCAGCAGCCTAACTAGCGGGGGGGCCAACGACCAGTTCTTC. This translates into CASSLTSGGANDQFF.

V usage is TRBV12-3 or TRBV12-4 and J usage is TRBJ1-2, with D perhaps TRBD1 (5 bases). The germline V and J ends were trimmed by 5 bases and 0 bases, with 19 bases remaining between them. The CDR3 is 17 residues long. Written as DNA, the CDR3 is TGTGCCAGCAGTCCCTCCCGGGGGTTGGGTACTAACTATGGCTACACCTTC. Its translation is CASSPSRGLGTNYGYTF.

This chain connects TRBV20-1 to TRBJ1-3; TRBD1 agrees at 7 bases. Trimming took 6 bases from V and 4 from J; bases not matched to a gene: 6. CDR1 is DFQATT and CDR2 is SNEGSKA in the germline V gene (reference sequence). CDR3 length: 13 residues. CDR3 bases: TGCAGTGCGAGACAGGGCCTCGGAAACACCATATATTTT. Translated: CSARQGLGNTIYF.

V and J are TRBV4-1 and TRBJ1-1, with unresolved D. CDR1 MGHRA and CDR2 YSYEKL come from the germline V gene. The CDR3 is 14 amino acids. V shed 4 bases and J shed 3 bases, with 12 bases lying between them. The CDR3 here is CASSPHHRDTEAFF. The CDR3 nucleotides read TGCGCCAGCAGCCCCCACCACCGGGACACTGAAGCTTTCTTT.

V usage is TRBV5-1 and J usage is TRBJ2-1, with unresolved D. Germline lookup yields CDR1 SGHRS and CDR2 YFSETQ. This CDR3 spans 14 amino acids. V was cut by 7 bases and J by 3 bases, with 14 bases left in between. CDR3 amino acids: CASHLEPLYNEQFF. The CDR3 nucleotides read TGCGCCAGCCACCTGGAACCCCTCTACAATGAGCAGTTCTTC.

This clonotype was detected many times. The chain uses TRBV27 and TRBJ1-1; D may be TRBD1 (5 bases). V lost 4 bases and J lost 1, with 13 bases in between. The CDR3 extends over 15 amino acids. Germline-derived CDR1 and CDR2 are MNHEY and SMNVEV (reference sequence). CDR3 amino acids: CASSWGSGGNTEAFF. The CDR3 DNA is TGTGCCAGCAGTTGGGGCTCGGGGGGGAACACTGAAGCTTTCTTT.